This T cell receptor beta chain was captured in a study of patients and donors after allogeneic stem cell transplantation. A single record per CDR3 protein comes from TCRdb applying MiXCR to the RT-PCR reads. The sample consists of 30,000 to 40,000 distinct CDR3 sequences, about 37% of them appearing once. This clonotype has just a few counts. CDR3 length: 14 residues. Deletions cut 1 base from V and 2 bases from J, with 11 bases between. Germline loops: CDR1 SQVTM, CDR2 ANQGSEA. The receptor comes from a human donor who was either an allogeneic HSCT recipient or a stem cell or donor lymphocyte infusion donor (not recorded which). It is not recorded whose cells these are; they may come from a transplant donor. This sequence joins TRBV29-1 and TRBJ1-2; D might be TRBD1 (5 bases). Sample: blood, either unsorted or a sorted T cell fraction (not recorded which). CDR3 loop: CSVEVEGRNYGYTF. The CDR3 DNA is TGCAGCGTTGAAGTTGAGGGACGGAACTATGGCTACACCTTC.